The 7 T cell receptor beta chains listed next were all sequenced from one sample in a study of blood T cell repertoires in COVID-19. Repertoires were generated with immunoSEQ multiplex PCR, while TCRdb's copy carries only in-frame clones and drops some. The repertoire consists of 90,000 to 130,000 clones, with around 74% occurring once and the leading ten covering more than 7.5%. The sample taken for sequencing was peripheral blood. The receptor set was obtained from an older woman with acute or convalescent COVID-19.

J is TRBJ1-4 and V is TRBV27; 9 bases fit TRBD1. V lost 6 bases, J lost 8 bases, and 7 bases stayed unmatched. Per the germline V gene, CDR1 is MNHEY and CDR2 is SMNVEV (reference sequence). The length of the CDR3 is 14 residues. CDR3 coding DNA: TGTGCCAGCAGGCCAACAGGGGGCAAGGAAAAACTGTTTTTT. It encodes CASRPTGGKEKLFF.

V is TRBV18 and J is TRBJ2-3; 12 bases agree with TRBD1. CDR3 length: 17 residues. The V gene end was trimmed by 4 bases and the J gene end by 1 base; junction bases not matched to a gene: 6. Germline CDR1 is KGHSH and CDR2 is LQKENI. The CDR3 spells CASSLGTGGSGTDTQYF. The CDR3 nucleotides are TGTGCCAGCTCACTCGGGACAGGGGGCAGTGGCACAGATACGCAGTATTTT.

For the CDR3, the DNA is TGTGCCTGGAGCCAGGGGGAGAGGTATGGCTACACCTTC. This codes for CAWSQGERYGYTF. The chain joins TRBV30 to TRBJ1-2, with 7 bases lining up with TRBD1. Unmatched junction bases numbered 6, after V lost 3 bases and J lost 5 bases. The CDR3 consists of 13 residues. Per germline, CDR1 GTSNPN and CDR2 SVGIG (reference sequence).

This clone appeared a single time. The chain joins TRBV7-2 to TRBJ2-7; TRBD1 agrees at 9 bases. In germline, CDR1 is SGHTA, CDR2 FQGNSA. After removal of 0 bases from V and 3 bases from J, the junction contained 6 bases not matched to a gene. The CDR3 runs 16 residues. CDR3 sequence reads: CASSLAYLGQGYEQYF. In nucleotides, the CDR3 is TGTGCCAGCAGCTTAGCCTATTTGGGACAGGGCTACGAGCAGTACTTC.

V is TRBV2 and J is TRBJ1-5; 7 bases match TRBD1. CDR3 size: 14 residues. Germline V gene lookup returns CDR1 SNHLY and CDR2 FYNNEI. V shed 4 bases, J shed 5 bases, and the junction held 5 bases outside the gene matches. CDR3 sequence (DNA): TGTGCCAGCAGTGCGAGACAGGGCTATCAGCCCCAGCATTTT. As protein: CASSARQGYQPQHF.

The rearrangement joins TRBV19 to TRBJ1-5; the D gene is possibly TRBD1 (6 bases). The CDR3 totals 19 residues. The V end was cut by 4 bases, the J end by 0 bases, with 22 bases between. Germline loops: CDR1 LNHDA, CDR2 SQIVND (reference sequence). DNA of the CDR3: TGTGCCAGTAGTAAACAGGGACCGGGATCTTCCCTTAGCAATCAGCCCCAGCATTTT. Protein: CASSKQGPGSSLSNQPQHF.

This chain links TRBV13 with TRBJ2-1, with D tentatively TRBD2 (6 bases). V was pared by 2 bases and J by 0 bases, with 8 bases between. Germline CDR1 reads PRHDT; CDR2 reads FYEKMQ (reference sequence). There are 15 residues in the CDR3. The CDR3, as DNA: TGTGCCAGCAGCTTACGGGGGTCCTCCTACAATGAGCAGTTCTTC. This codes for CASSLRGSSYNEQFF.